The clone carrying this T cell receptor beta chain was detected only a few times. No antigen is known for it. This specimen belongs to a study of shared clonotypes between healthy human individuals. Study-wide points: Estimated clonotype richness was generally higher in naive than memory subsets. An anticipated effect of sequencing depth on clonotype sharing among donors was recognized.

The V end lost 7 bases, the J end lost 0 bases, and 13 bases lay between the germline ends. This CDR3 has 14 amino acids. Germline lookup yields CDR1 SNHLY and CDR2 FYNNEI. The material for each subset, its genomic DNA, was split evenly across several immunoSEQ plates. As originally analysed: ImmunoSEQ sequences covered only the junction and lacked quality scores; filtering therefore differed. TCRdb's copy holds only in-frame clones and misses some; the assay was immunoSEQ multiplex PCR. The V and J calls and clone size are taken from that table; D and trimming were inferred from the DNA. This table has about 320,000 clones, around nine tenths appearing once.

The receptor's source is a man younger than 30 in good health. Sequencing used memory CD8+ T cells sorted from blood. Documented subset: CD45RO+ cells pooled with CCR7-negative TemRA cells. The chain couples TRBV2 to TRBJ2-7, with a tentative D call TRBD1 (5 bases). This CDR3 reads CASTVGVSSYEQYF. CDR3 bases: TGTGCCAGCACCGTAGGGGTTAGCTCCTACGAGCAGTACTTC.